These 30 T cell receptor beta chains share one sample of origin, sequenced in a study of blood T cell repertoires in COVID-19. Some clones are missing from TCRdb's copy, which holds only in-frame ones; the method was immunoSEQ multiplex PCR. The sample lists 150,000 or so clones, around 87% occurring once. The sample comprised peripheral blood. The origin of the receptors is a man in his late teens or twenties with COVID-19, enrolled during active disease.

The rearrangement uses TRBV4-3 and TRBJ2-2; 10 bases match TRBD2. The CDR3 extends over 17 amino acids. CDR1 and CDR2 (germline): LGHNA, YSLEER. V gave up 1 base and J gave up 5 bases; unmatched junction bases: 7. CDR3 sequence: CASSQGLAGVETGELFF. The CDR3 nucleotides read TGCGCCAGCAGCCAAGGCCTAGCGGGAGTGGAGACCGGGGAGCTGTTTTTT.

In regard to this clone: The same CDR3 arises from other DNA sequences in this sample as well. The chain links TRBV3-1 (or the pseudogene TRBV3-2) to TRBJ1-5; no clear D gene. The length of the CDR3 is 13 residues. Germline V gives CDR1 LGHDT, CDR2 YNNKEL (reference sequence). The V end lost 0 bases, the J end lost 4 bases, and 4 bases lay between the germline ends. The chain's CDR3 is CASSQDLNQPQHF. The CDR3 region has the DNA TGTGCCAGCAGCCAAGACCTAAATCAGCCCCAGCATTTT.

This chain links TRBV29-1 with TRBJ2-7, with a weak D call TRBD1 (5 bases). The ends were cut back, 2 bases at V and 4 bases at J, with 12 bases in the middle. This CDR3 is built from 13 residues. Germline CDR1 is SQVTM and CDR2 is ANQGSEA. This CDR3 is CSVESQGYYEQYF. The CDR3 nucleotides read TGCAGCGTTGAATCGCAGGGCTATTACGAGCAGTACTTC.

The V call is TRBV18, the J call TRBJ2-7; D perhaps matches TRBD1 (5 bases). V was cut by 3 bases and J by 5 bases, with 17 bases left in between. Per the germline V gene, CDR1 is KGHSH and CDR2 is LQKENI. This CDR3 region has 15 residues. The CDR3 region has the DNA TGTGCCAGCTCACCCGGGCAGGGTACCCCCAACGAGCAGTACTTC. It codes for CASSPGQGTPNEQYF.

The CDR3 bases are TGCAGCGTTGCAAGAACCGGGACAGGGGTTGAGACCCAGTACTTC. This sequence encodes CSVARTGTGVETQYF. The chain joins TRBV29-1 to TRBJ2-5, with 10 bases matching TRBD1. Germline V lookup: CDR1 SQVTM, CDR2 ANQGSEA. J gave up 5 bases and V 4 bases, and 10 bases lay outside the gene matches. This CDR3 has 15 residues. Full variable domain (missing parts from reference TRBV29-1 and TRBJ2-5): SAVISQKPSRDICQRGTSLTIQCQVDSQVTMMFWYRQQPGQSLTLIATANQGSEATYESGFVIDKFPISRPNLTFSTLTVSNMSPEDSSIYLCSVARTGTGVETQYFGPGTRLLVL.

V and J are TRBV24-1 and TRBJ1-5; weak D call: TRBD1 (6 bases). Deletions cut 6 bases from V and 6 bases from J, with 14 bases between. Germline CDR1 KGHDR, CDR2 SFDVKD. The CDR3 totals 14 residues. The CDR3 coding sequence is TGTGCCACCAGTCCTAAAACAGGGTCTCAGCCCCAGCATTTT. Translating gives CATSPKTGSQPQHF.

This clone has only a few counts. The chain joins TRBV25-1 to TRBJ1-6, with 8 positions matching TRBD1. With 8 bases clipped from V and 6 bases from J, the junction kept 18 bases outside the gene matches. Germline lookup yields CDR1 MGHDK and CDR2 SYGVNS. The CDR3 spans 18 residues. The CDR3 protein is CASGDRGRCPGTNSPLHF. The CDR3 bases are TGTGCCAGCGGAGACAGGGGAAGGTGCCCAGGAACTAATTCACCCCTCCACTTT.

This clone showed up just a few times. The gene calls are TRBV30 and TRBJ1-5; 8 bases map to TRBD1. Trimming took 1 base from V and 4 from J; bases not matched to a gene: 3. The CDR3 is 14 residues long. Germline CDR1 and CDR2: GTSNPN and SVGIG (reference sequence). The DNA for the CDR3 is TGTGCCTGGAGTGGGACAGGGAGGAATCAGCCCCAGCATTTT. Protein sequence: CAWSGTGRNQPQHF.

In this sample, this clone turned up a few times. CDR3 nucleotides: TGCGCCAGCAGTGGACTAGCGGGAGTGTCCTACAATGAGCAGTTCTTC. As protein: CASSGLAGVSYNEQFF. The rearrangement links TRBV10-1 to TRBJ2-1; 12 nucleotides line up with TRBD2. Germline V gene data show CDR1 as WNHNN and CDR2 as SYGVQD (reference sequence). CDR3 size: 16 residues. Unmatched junction bases numbered 2, after V lost 4 bases and J lost 1 base.

V usage is TRBV5-1 and J usage is TRBJ2-1; D remains ambiguous. Germline CDR1 SGHRS, CDR2 YFSETQ. This CDR3 comprises 13 residues. V shed 0 bases and J shed 4 bases, with 5 bases lying between them. The CDR3 here is CASSLAPYNEQFF. CDR3 bases: TGCGCCAGCAGCTTGGCCCCGTACAATGAGCAGTTCTTC.

In this sample, this clone turned up once. CDR3 nucleotides: TGTGCCAGCAGTTTATACAGGGGGCAGCCCCAGCATTTT. The encoded protein is CASSLYRGQPQHF. J is TRBJ1-5 and V is TRBV27; 8 nucleotides align to TRBD1. With 1 base clipped from V and 7 bases from J, the junction kept 0 bases outside the gene matches. CDR1 is MNHEY, CDR2 SMNVEV, per germline (reference sequence). CDR3 length: 13 residues.

The V call is TRBV15, the J call TRBJ2-1; 9 nucleotides line up with TRBD2. With 6 bases clipped from V and 3 bases from J, the junction kept 9 bases outside the gene matches. Per germline, CDR1 LNHNV and CDR2 YYDKDF (reference sequence). CDR3 length: 16 amino acids. CDR3 DNA: TGTGCCACCAGGGAAACGGCTAGCGGGATCTACAATGAGCAGTTCTTC. Amino acids: CATRETASGIYNEQFF.

The chain combines TRBV19 with TRBJ2-5, with 10 bases matching TRBD2. J gave up 7 bases and V 3 bases, and 11 bases lay outside the gene matches. The CDR3 is 16 amino acids. Germline V gene sequence: CDR1 LNHDA, CDR2 SQIVND (reference sequence). This CDR3 reads CASSISRASGSGTQYF. The CDR3 DNA reads TGTGCCAGTAGTATCAGCCGGGCTAGCGGGAGCGGGACCCAGTACTTC.

The chain is built from TRBV1 and TRBJ2-1; the table's D call, TRBD1, was not checked against the DNA. TRBV1 is tagged as a pseudogene. The CDR3 length is 20 residues. The CDR3 spells CTSSQEGRGPIRIFYNEQFF. In DNA, the CDR3 is TGCACCAGCAGCCAAGAAGGCAGGGGCCCTATTCGAATATTCTACAATGAGCAGTTCTTC.

V is TRBV11-2 and J is TRBJ2-3; D is perhaps TRBD2 (7 bases). The germline gives CDR1 SGHAT, CDR2 FQNNGV. CDR3 size: 16 residues. Trimming took off 2 bases at V and 3 bases at J, with 15 bases between the two ends. This CDR3 reads CASSLSWGRGTDTQYF. The DNA for the CDR3 is TGTGCCAGCAGCTTAAGTTGGGGGAGGGGGACAGATACGCAGTATTTT. Complete variable domain (other parts from reference TRBV11-2 and TRBJ2-3): EAGVAQSPRYKIIEKRQSVAFWCNPISGHATLYWYQQILGQGPKLLIQFQNNGVVDDSQLPKDRFSAERLKGVDSTLKIQPAKLEDSAVYLCASSLSWGRGTDTQYFGPGTRLTVL.

The V gene is TRBV6-4, the J gene TRBJ2-3; the D gene is possibly TRBD2 (7 bases). Germline V CDR1 and CDR2: MRHNA, SNTAGT. V lost 2 bases to trimming and J lost 6 bases, with 21 bases between them. The CDR3 has 17 amino acids. The CDR3 loop reads CASSDPRGAGECDTQYF. As DNA, the CDR3 is TGTGCCAGCAGTGACCCCCGGGGGGCGGGAGAGTGTGATACGCAGTATTTT.

This clone was counted a single time. The gene calls are TRBV4-1 and TRBJ2-2; D gene uncertain. V shed 2 bases and J shed 1 base, with 8 bases lying between them. The length of the CDR3 is 15 residues. Germline CDR1 MGHRA, CDR2 YSYEKL. The CDR3 region is CASSQSAQNTGELFF. CDR3 sequence (DNA): TGCGCCAGCAGCCAAAGCGCCCAGAACACCGGGGAGCTGTTTTTT.

This chain joins TRBV5-8 and TRBJ2-5; 8 bases align to TRBD2. The CDR3 spans 15 residues. The germline V gene has CDR1 SGHTS and CDR2 YDEGEE. Trimming took 4 bases from V and 1 from J; bases not matched to a gene: 6. The CDR3 nucleotides read TGTGCCAGCAGCGGAGGACTAGCAAGCCAAGAGACCCAGTACTTC. Translating it yields CASSGGLASQETQYF. Variable domain in full (rest from reference TRBV5-8 and TRBJ2-5): EAGVTQSPTHLIKTRGQQATLRCSPISGHTSVYWYQQALGLGLQFLLWYDEGEERNRGNFPPRFSGRQFPNYSSELNVNALELEDSALYLCASSGGLASQETQYFGPGTRLLVL.

The chain employs TRBV28 and TRBJ2-7; D is unresolved. The V gene's germline CDR1 is MDHEN and CDR2 SYDVKM. The CDR3 is 11 amino acids. V was trimmed by 3 bases and J by 9 bases, leaving 9 bases between them. CDR3 sequence: CASSFQARQYF. The CDR3, as DNA: TGTGCCAGCAGTTTCCAGGCAAGGCAGTACTTC.

The rearrangement links TRBV3-1 (or the pseudogene TRBV3-2) to TRBJ2-1, with TRBD1 as a possible D gene (5 bases). Germline CDR1 is LGHDT and CDR2 is YNNKEL (reference sequence). The CDR3 runs to 17 residues. Deletions cut 1 base from V and 3 bases from J, with 16 bases between. Here the CDR3 reads CASSQGAARRGYNEQFF. CDR3 bases: TGTGCCAGCAGCCAAGGGGCCGCGCGAAGGGGCTACAATGAGCAGTTCTTC.

The chain uses TRBV19 and TRBJ1-1, with D tentatively TRBD1 (5 bases). The germline V gene encodes CDR1 LNHDA and CDR2 SQIVND (reference sequence). This CDR3 is 16 amino acids long. V was cut by 3 bases and J by 0 bases, with 14 bases left in between. Written as DNA, the CDR3 is TGTGCCAGTAGTATGATCCAGGGTATCATGAACACTGAAGCTTTCTTT. Amino acids: CASSMIQGIMNTEAFF. The whole variable domain, remainder taken from reference TRBV19 and TRBJ1-1, is DGGITQSPKYLFRKEGQNVTLSCEQNLNHDAMYWYRQDPGQGLRLIYYSQIVNDFQKGDIAEGYSVSREKKESFPLTVTSAQKNPTAFYLCASSMIQGIMNTEAFFGQGTRLTVV.

J is TRBJ1-1 and V is TRBV13; 9 bases align to TRBD1. Trimming cost V 0 bases and J 0 bases; bases outside gene matches: 5. The V gene's germline CDR1 is PRHDT and CDR2 FYEKMQ (reference sequence). This CDR3 contains 17 residues. This CDR3 reads CASSLGAGTGLNTEAFF. The CDR3 coding sequence is TGTGCCAGCAGCTTAGGGGCCGGGACAGGGCTGAACACTGAAGCTTTCTTT.

This chain uses TRBV2 with TRBJ2-7; no clear D. Trimming stripped 8 bases from V and 7 bases from J, with 9 bases between. There are 10 residues in the CDR3. Germline V CDR1 and CDR2: SNHLY, FYNNEI. The CDR3 bases are TGTGCCAGCGGCCAGAGGGAGCAGTACTTC. Translation gives CASGQREQYF.

This clone was counted once. The V and J genes are TRBV7-9 and TRBJ1-3; TRBD1 matches at 7 bases. The J segment lost 1 base and the V segment lost 5 bases, leaving 5 bases of the junction unmatched. Germline V gene lookup returns CDR1 SEHNR and CDR2 FQNEAQ (reference sequence). The CDR3 has 15 residues. The CDR3 DNA follows: TGTGCCAGCAGCGTCGACAGGGTTTCTGGAAACACCATATATTTT. Encoded protein: CASSVDRVSGNTIYF.

The chain uses TRBV28 and TRBJ2-2, with 10 bases identical to TRBD1. The V and J ends lost 6 bases and 8 bases, in that order; junction bases with no gene match: 3. CDR1 is MDHEN, CDR2 SYDVKM, per germline. CDR3 length: 13 residues. In DNA form, the CDR3 reads TGTGCCAGCAGAGGGACAGGGGAAGGGGAGCTGTTTTTT. Translated: CASRGTGEGELFF. The variable domain in full, with the rest retrieved from reference TRBV28 and TRBJ2-2, is DVKVTQSSRYLVKRTGEKVFLECVQDMDHENMFWYRQDPGLGLRLIYFSYDVKMKEKGDIPEGYSVSREKKERFSLILESASTNQTSMYLCASRGTGEGELFFGEGSRLTVL.

This chain connects TRBV5-4 to TRBJ2-1; D is perhaps TRBD1 (6 bases). V dropped 4 bases and J dropped 5 bases, with 22 bases sitting between them. The CDR3 runs 17 residues. Germline V gene sequence: CDR1 SGHNT, CDR2 YYREEE (reference sequence). The CDR3: CASSLWTALRQNNEQFF. DNA of the CDR3: TGTGCCAGCAGCCTTTGGACAGCTCTACGCCAAAACAATGAGCAGTTCTTC.

This clone has only one observation. A junction end diverges from the germline sequence, so it may reflect a read error. The V and J genes are TRBV20-1 and TRBJ2-1; possible D gene TRBD2, 6 bases. This CDR3 region has 10 residues. In germline, CDR1 is DFQATT, CDR2 SNEGSKA (reference sequence). CDR3 sequence reads: CSGWNREHFF. CDR3 bases: TGCAGTGGGTGGAACCGGGAGCATTTCTTC.

This chain joins TRBV20-1 and TRBJ2-7, with 8 positions matching TRBD2. This CDR3 is 11 amino acids long. V dropped 6 bases and J dropped 6; count of bases not matched to a gene: 4. Germline V gene lookup returns CDR1 DFQATT and CDR2 SNEGSKA (reference sequence). The CDR3 DNA reads as TGCAGTGCCCGGGGGGGTTTCGAGCAGTACTTC. Its translation: CSARGGFEQYF.

The V call is TRBV19, the J call TRBJ1-1; D not certain. Germline V gene data show CDR1 as LNHDA and CDR2 as SQIVND (reference sequence). Trimming cost V 6 bases and J 1 base, with 12 bases left between them. The CDR3 is made up of 14 amino acids. CDR3 DNA sequence: TGTGCCAGTAGCCAAATTGGAGGGAACACTGAAGCTTTCTTT. Encoded protein: CASSQIGGNTEAFF.

This chain connects TRBV28 to TRBJ2-1; 7 nucleotides agree with TRBD2. The germline gives CDR1 MDHEN, CDR2 SYDVKM. V lost 5 bases, J lost 4 bases, and 11 bases stayed unmatched. The CDR3 runs to 16 residues. CDR3 sequence: CASSPTRGGRYNEQFF. DNA for the CDR3: TGTGCCAGCAGTCCCACGAGGGGCGGGAGATACAATGAGCAGTTCTTC.